The clone carrying this TCR beta chain came up once. Germline V lookup: CDR1 MDHEN, CDR2 SYDVKM. V lost 7 bases and J lost 0, with 13 bases in between. The CDR3 sequence is 15 residues long. This entry is derived from a study of blood T cell repertoires in COVID-19. TCRdb keeps only in-frame clones here, not all; method: immunoSEQ multiplex PCR. The sample consists of 75,000 to 100,000 clones, roughly 90% of them appearing once. This sequence originates from a woman aged 80 or older with acute or convalescent COVID-19. Sample: peripheral blood. V is TRBV28 and J is TRBJ1-5; TRBD1 is a possible D gene (5 bases). CDR3 nucleotide sequence: TGTGCCAGCACCACCGGGGGGTATAGCAATCAGCCCCAGCATTTT. It encodes CASTTGGYSNQPQHF.